This T cell receptor beta chain was captured by sequencing in a study of blood T cell repertoires in COVID-19. Study-level information: PBMCs, B-cell-depleted T cells, or T cells provided the cDNA or gDNA that made up the material.

Sequenced by immunoSEQ multiplex PCR; TCRdb stores in-frame clones only, minus some. Of around 250,000 clones listed, about nine tenths were seen once; the top ten hold roughly 3.9%. CDR1 SGHNT and CDR2 YYREEE come from the germline V gene (reference sequence). After removal of 3 bases from V and 4 bases from J, the junction contained 6 bases not matched to a gene. CDR3 length: 14 amino acids. This chain links TRBV5-4 with TRBJ1-1, with 7 nucleotides matching TRBD1. The receptor comes from a woman aged 30 to 39 with acute COVID-19. The sample taken for sequencing was PBMCs or T cells enriched from blood (not recorded which). CDR3 bases: TGTGCCAGCAGCTACAGGGGCGGAAGCACTGAAGCTTTCTTT. Its translation: CASSYRGGSTEAFF.